Sequencing of this TCR beta chain was carried out in a study of spatial heterogeneity in lung cancer. This clonotype is classed as large. This beta chain represents an off-target read in a library built for alpha chains; its size is of limited meaning. The time point was: sample taken at primary tumor resection. Samples were donated by 72 untreated early-stage non-small cell lung cancer patients. Whole RNA was taken from tumor, nontumor lung or frozen PBMC; it was then sequenced unsorted. CDR3 length: 17 residues. V shed 2 bases and J shed 3 bases, with 19 bases lying between them. CDR1 and CDR2 (germline): MDHEN, SYDVKM. TCRdb ran MiXCR on the 5' RACE reads and lists one entry per CDR3 protein. The sample holds roughly 800 distinct CDR3 sequences, about 25% seen once.

The chain has TRBV28 and TRBJ2-5; D may match TRBD1 or TRBD2 (5 bases each). The specimen was normal lung tissue next to the tumor, collected at surgery. This receptor was identified in a male donor with early-stage non-small cell lung cancer. CDR3 in amino acids: CASSLEGEKASKETQYF. For the CDR3, the DNA is TGTGCCAGCAGTTTAGAAGGGGAGAAAGCGAGTAAAGAGACCCAGTACTTC.